This is a list of T cell receptor beta chains from one sample in a study of cytomegalovirus exposure and HLA in healthy donors. The protocol was immunoSEQ multiplex PCR, while the TCRdb copy is restricted to in-frame clones and leaves out a portion. The sample includes approximately 130,000 clones, 60% to 85% seen only once; the top ten take roughly 1.9%. Sequenced material: PBMCs. These receptors all stem from a woman between 40 and 50 years old in good health and CMV-seronegative. Each CDR3 is given without its conserved first and last residue. A D gene is named only where the DNA matches it firmly.

ASTLTGNTEAF,-,TRBV2,11
ASSQASGPNTGELF,TRBD2,TRBV18,14
ASSGTGRGSEKLF,TRBD1,TRBV5-6,13
ASSLGTGEVFGNEQF,TRBD1,TRBV7-9,15
ASDGLAGHNEQF,TRBD2,TRBV28,12
ASSSGGNNEQF,-,TRBV7-9,11
ASSLGQGWNTEAF,-,TRBV28,13
ASSLGGGFYYGYT,-,TRBV28,13
ASSPGTSGETQY,TRBD2,TRBV18,12
ASSQEARRSPLH,-,TRBV4-2,12
ASTWRQY,-,TRBV5-4,7
ASSQFASSGDYEQY,TRBD2,TRBV4-1,14
ATSRDLGPTEAF,-,TRBV15,12
SVGEFFSGSVDEQF,TRBD2,TRBV29-1,14
ASSAPGTGLRYGYT,TRBD1,TRBV19,14
ASSPTSGSYNEQF,TRBD2,TRBV7-9,13
ASSASSYNEQF,-,TRBV18,11
ASSELPGGATDTQY,TRBD2,TRBV6-1,14
ASNTGTSGRATDTQY,TRBD2,TRBV5-4,15
ASSLTGDPTDTQY,TRBD1,TRBV5-1,13
ASSLPTGTTLSGANGLT,TRBD1,TRBV28,17
ASSEFGQFTGELF,-,TRBV6-1,13
ASSLLVAGGAQETQY,TRBD2,TRBV5-1,15
ASSQSSGQGYTGELF,TRBD1,TRBV5-4,15
ASSSGSGANGLT,-,TRBV27,12
ASSYSDRGHEKLF,TRBD1,TRBV6-6,13
ASMVPGSGGYT,-,TRBV6-5,11
ASSQETGNYEQY,-,TRBV4-1,12
ASRTGGERGGLVQRKTQY,TRBD2,TRBV11-3,18
ASSMNRGLGEQY,TRBD1,TRBV7-9,12
ASSSQGQGKTEAF,TRBD1,TRBV28,13
ASSLGGASNEAF,-,TRBV5-1,12